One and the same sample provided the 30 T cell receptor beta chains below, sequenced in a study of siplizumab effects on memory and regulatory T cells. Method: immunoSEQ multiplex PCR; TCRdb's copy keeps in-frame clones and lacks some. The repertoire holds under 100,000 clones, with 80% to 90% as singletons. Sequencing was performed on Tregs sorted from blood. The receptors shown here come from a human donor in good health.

The CDR3 DNA reads TGTGCCAGCAGTCCACCACGGGGGCTCACTGAAGCTTTCTTT. Amino acid sequence: CASSPPRGLTEAFF. V and J are TRBV28 and TRBJ1-1; TRBD1 is a possible D gene (6 bases). The CDR3 is made up of 14 amino acids. V lost 5 bases and J lost 4, with 14 bases in between. CDR1 and CDR2 from the germline V gene are MDHEN and SYDVKM.

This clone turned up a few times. The CDR3, as DNA: TGCGCCAGCAGCTTCTCCTCAGGAACCGGGGAGCTGTTTTTT. It codes for CASSFSSGTGELFF. V gene TRBV5-1 combines with J gene TRBJ2-2, with D uncertain. V lost 2 bases, J lost 5 bases, and 10 bases lay in between. This CDR3 has 14 residues. The V gene's germline CDR1 is SGHRS and CDR2 YFSETQ.

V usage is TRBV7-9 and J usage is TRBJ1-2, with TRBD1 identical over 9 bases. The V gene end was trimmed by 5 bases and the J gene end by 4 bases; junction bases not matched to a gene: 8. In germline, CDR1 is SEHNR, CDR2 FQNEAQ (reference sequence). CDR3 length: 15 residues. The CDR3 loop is CASSLTGTGSYGYTF. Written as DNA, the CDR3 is TGTGCCAGCAGCCTAACCGGGACAGGGAGCTATGGCTACACCTTC.

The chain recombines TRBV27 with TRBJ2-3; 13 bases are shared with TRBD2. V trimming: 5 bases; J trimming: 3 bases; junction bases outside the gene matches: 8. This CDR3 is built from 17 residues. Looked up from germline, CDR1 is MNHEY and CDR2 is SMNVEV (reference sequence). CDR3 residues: CASSPRGTSGVTDTQYF. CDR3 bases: TGTGCCAGCAGTCCCAGAGGGACTAGCGGGGTTACAGATACGCAGTATTTT.

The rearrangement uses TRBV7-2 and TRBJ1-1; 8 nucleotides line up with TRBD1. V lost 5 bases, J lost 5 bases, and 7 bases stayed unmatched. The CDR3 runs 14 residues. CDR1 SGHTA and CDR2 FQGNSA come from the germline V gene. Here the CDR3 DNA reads TGTGCCAGCAGCCCTAGGACAGGGCGAACTGAAGCTTTCTTT. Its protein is CASSPRTGRTEAFF.

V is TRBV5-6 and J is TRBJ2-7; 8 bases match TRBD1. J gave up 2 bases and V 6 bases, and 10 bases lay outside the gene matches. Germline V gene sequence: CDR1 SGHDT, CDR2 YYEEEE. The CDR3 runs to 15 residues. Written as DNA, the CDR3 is TGTGCCAGCACCGAAACAGGGGGACCCGCCTACGAGCAGTACTTC. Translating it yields CASTETGGPAYEQYF. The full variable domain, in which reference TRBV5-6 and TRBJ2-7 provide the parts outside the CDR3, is DAGVTQSPTHLIKTRGQQVTLRCSPKSGHDTVSWYQQALGQGPQFIFQYYEEEERQRGNFPDRFSGHQFPNYSSELNVNALLLGDSALYLCASTETGGPAYEQYFGPGTRLTVT.

The CDR3 DNA is TGTGCCAGCAGCTTAATGTCAGTCACCGGGGAGCTGTTTTTT. Residues: CASSLMSVTGELFF. The chain recombines TRBV7-8 with TRBJ2-2; D ambiguous. With 2 bases removed from V and 4 bases from J, the gap between germline ends came to 8 bases. The CDR3 contains 14 residues. Germline V gives CDR1 SGHVS, CDR2 FQNEAQ.

CDR3 sequence: CASSFEGAPYNEQFF. The DNA of the CDR3 is TGCGCCAGCAGCTTTGAAGGGGCACCCTACAATGAGCAGTTCTTC. The rearrangement joins TRBV5-1 to TRBJ2-1; the D gene is possibly TRBD1 (5 bases). V was shortened by 2 bases and J by 2 bases, with 11 bases between the two germline ends. CDR1 is SGHRS and CDR2 is YFSETQ in the germline V gene. The CDR3 length is 15 residues.

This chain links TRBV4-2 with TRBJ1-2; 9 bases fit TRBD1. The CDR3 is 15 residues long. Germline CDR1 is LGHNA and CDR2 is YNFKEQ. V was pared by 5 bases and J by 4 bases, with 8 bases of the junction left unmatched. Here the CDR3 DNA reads TGTGCCAGCAGCTTGGGGACAGGGCTAGTCTATGGCTACACCTTC. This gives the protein CASSLGTGLVYGYTF.

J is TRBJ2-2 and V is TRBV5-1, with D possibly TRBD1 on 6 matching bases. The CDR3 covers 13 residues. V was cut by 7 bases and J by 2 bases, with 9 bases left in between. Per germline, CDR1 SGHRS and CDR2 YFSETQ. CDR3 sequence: CASRDINTGELFF. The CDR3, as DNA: TGCGCCAGCCGGGACATAAACACCGGGGAGCTGTTTTTT. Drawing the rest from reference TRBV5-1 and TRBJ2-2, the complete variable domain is KAGVTQTPRYLIKTRGQQVTLSCSPISGHRSVSWYQQTPGQGLQFLFEYFSETQRNKGNFPGRFSGRQFSNSRSEMNVSTLELGDSALYLCASRDINTGELFFGEGSRLTVL.

In DNA form, the CDR3 reads TGTGCCAGCAGCAAAATTGGGTGGAATCAGCCCCAGCATTTT. Translation: CASSKIGWNQPQHF. V gene TRBV21-1 combines with J gene TRBJ1-5. TRBV21-1 is flagged as a pseudogene. The CDR3 runs 14 residues.

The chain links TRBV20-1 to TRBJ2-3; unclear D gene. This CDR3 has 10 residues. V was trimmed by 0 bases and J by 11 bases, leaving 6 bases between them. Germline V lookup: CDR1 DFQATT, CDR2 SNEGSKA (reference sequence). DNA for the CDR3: TGCAGTGCTAGAGAGGAGCTGCAGTATTTT. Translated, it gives CSAREELQYF.

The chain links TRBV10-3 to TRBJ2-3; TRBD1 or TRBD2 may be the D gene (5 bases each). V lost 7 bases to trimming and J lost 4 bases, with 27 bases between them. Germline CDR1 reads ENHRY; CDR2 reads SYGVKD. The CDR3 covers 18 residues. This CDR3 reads CAIKGRSGSTSSADTQYF. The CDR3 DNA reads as TGTGCCATCAAGGGGAGATCGGGGAGTACGTCGTCGGCAGATACGCAGTATTTT.

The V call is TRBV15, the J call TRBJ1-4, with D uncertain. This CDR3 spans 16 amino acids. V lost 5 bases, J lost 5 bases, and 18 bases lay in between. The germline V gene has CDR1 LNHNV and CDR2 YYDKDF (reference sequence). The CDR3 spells CATSPKVYGVNEKLFF. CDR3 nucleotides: TGTGCCACCAGCCCTAAAGTCTATGGAGTCAATGAAAAACTGTTTTTT.

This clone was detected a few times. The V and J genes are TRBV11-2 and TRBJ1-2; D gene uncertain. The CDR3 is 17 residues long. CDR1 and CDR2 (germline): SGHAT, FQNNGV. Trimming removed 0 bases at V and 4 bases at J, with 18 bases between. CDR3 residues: CASSLDKAGPHLYGYTF. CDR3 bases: TGTGCCAGCAGCTTAGATAAGGCCGGACCCCACCTCTATGGCTACACCTTC.

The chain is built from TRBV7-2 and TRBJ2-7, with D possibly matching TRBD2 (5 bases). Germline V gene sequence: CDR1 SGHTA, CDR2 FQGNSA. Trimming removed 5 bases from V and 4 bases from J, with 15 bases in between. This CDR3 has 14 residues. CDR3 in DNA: TGTGCCAGCAGCCGGGGAAAGGTACTTTACGAGCAGTACTTC. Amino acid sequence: CASSRGKVLYEQYF.

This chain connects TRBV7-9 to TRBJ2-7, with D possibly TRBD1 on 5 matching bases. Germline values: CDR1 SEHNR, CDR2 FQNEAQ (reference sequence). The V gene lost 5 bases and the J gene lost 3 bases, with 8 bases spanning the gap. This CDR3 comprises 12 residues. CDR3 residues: CASSIQDYEQYF. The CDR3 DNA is TGTGCCAGCAGCATACAGGACTACGAGCAGTACTTC. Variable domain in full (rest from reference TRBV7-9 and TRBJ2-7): DTGVSQNPRHKITKRGQNVTFRCDPISEHNRLYWYRQTLGQGPEFLTYFQNEAQLEKSRLLSDRFSAERPKGSFSTLEIQRTEQGDSAMYLCASSIQDYEQYFGPGTRLTVT.

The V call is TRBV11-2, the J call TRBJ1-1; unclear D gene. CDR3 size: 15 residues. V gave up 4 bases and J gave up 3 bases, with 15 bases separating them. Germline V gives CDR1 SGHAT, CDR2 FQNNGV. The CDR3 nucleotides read TGTGCCAGCAGCTCCAGGTGGGGTCTGGACACTGAAGCTTTCTTT. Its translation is CASSSRWGLDTEAFF.

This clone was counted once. The CDR3 protein is CASSPFGFGYTF. As DNA, the CDR3 is TGTGCCAGCAGCCCCTTCGGGTTTGGCTACACCTTC. This chain uses TRBV5-6 with TRBJ1-2; D remains unclear. Germline V CDR1 and CDR2: SGHDT, YYEEEE. This CDR3 is 12 amino acids long. V lost 4 bases, J lost 7 bases, and 11 bases lay in between.

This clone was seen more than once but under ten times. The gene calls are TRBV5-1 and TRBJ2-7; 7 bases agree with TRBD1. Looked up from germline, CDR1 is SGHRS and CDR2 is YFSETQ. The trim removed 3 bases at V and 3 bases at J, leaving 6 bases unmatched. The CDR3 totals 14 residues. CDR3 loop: CASSYDRVYYEQYF. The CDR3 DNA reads TGCGCCAGCAGCTACGACAGGGTGTACTACGAGCAGTACTTC.

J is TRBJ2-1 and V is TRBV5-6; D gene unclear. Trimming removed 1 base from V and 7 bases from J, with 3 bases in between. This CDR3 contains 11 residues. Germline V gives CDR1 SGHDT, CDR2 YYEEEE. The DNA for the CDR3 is TGTGCCAGCAGCTTGTGGAATGAGCAGTTCTTC. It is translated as CASSLWNEQFF.

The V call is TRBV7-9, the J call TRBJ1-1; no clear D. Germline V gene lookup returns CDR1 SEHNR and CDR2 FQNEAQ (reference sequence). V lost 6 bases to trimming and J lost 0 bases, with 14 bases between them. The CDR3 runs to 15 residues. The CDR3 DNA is TGTGCCAGCAGTTGGCTAGGGTTGATGAACACTGAAGCTTTCTTT. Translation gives CASSWLGLMNTEAFF. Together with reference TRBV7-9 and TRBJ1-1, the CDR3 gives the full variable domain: DTGVSQNPRHKITKRGQNVTFRCDPISEHNRLYWYRQTLGQGPEFLTYFQNEAQLEKSRLLSDRFSAERPKGSFSTLEIQRTEQGDSAMYLCASSWLGLMNTEAFFGQGTRLTVV.

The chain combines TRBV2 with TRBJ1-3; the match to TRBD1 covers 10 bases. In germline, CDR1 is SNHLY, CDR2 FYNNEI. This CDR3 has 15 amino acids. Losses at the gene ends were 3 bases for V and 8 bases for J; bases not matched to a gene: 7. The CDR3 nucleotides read TGTGCCAGCAGTGATACGGACAGGGGGACACACACCATATATTTT. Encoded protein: CASSDTDRGTHTIYF.

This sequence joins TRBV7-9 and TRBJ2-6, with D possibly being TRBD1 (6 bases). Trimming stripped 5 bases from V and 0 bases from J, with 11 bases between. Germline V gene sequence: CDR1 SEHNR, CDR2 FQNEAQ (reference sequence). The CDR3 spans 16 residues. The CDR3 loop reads CASSPQGPSGANVLTF. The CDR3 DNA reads TGTGCCAGCAGCCCACAGGGTCCCTCTGGGGCCAACGTCCTGACTTTC.

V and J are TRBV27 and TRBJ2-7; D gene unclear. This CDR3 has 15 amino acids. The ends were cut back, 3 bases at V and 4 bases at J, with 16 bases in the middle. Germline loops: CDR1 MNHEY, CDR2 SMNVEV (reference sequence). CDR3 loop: CASSLDGSQKYEQYF. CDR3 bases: TGTGCCAGCAGTTTGGACGGATCCCAAAAGTACGAGCAGTACTTC.

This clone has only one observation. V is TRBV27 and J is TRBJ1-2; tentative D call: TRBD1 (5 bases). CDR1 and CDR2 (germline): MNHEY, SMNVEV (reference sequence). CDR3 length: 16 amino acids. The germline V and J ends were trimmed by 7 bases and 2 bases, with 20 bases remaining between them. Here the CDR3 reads CASKAEGNSVNYGYTF. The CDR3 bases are TGTGCCAGCAAGGCTGAGGGGAACAGTGTAAACTATGGCTACACCTTC.

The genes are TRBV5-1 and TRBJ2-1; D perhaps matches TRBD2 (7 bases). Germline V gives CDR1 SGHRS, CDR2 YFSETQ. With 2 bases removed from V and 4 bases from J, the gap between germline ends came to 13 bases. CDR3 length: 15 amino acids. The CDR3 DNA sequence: TGCGCCAGCAGCTTACTCGCGGGGGCGTACAATGAGCAGTTCTTC. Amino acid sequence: CASSLLAGAYNEQFF. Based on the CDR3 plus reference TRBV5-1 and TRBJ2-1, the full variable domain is KAGVTQTPRYLIKTRGQQVTLSCSPISGHRSVSWYQQTPGQGLQFLFEYFSETQRNKGNFPGRFSGRQFSNSRSEMNVSTLELGDSALYLCASSLLAGAYNEQFFGPGTRLTVL.

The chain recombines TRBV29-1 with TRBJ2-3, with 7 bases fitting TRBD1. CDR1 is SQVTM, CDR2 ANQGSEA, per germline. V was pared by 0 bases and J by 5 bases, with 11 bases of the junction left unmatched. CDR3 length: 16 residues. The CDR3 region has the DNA TGCAGCGTTGAAGATGTAGGGGACAGACGCAAAGATACGCAGTATTTT. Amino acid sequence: CSVEDVGDRRKDTQYF.

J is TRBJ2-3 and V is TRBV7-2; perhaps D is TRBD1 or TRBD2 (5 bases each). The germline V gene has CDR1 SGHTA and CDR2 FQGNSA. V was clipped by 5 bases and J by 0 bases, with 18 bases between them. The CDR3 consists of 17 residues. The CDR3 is CASSARSRGASTDTQYF. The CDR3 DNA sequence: TGTGCCAGCAGCGCAAGGAGTCGGGGCGCAAGCACAGATACGCAGTATTTT.

In DNA, the CDR3 is TGTGCCAGCAGCTCTCTCACTGAAGCTTTCTTT. Translating it yields CASSSLTEAFF. V usage is TRBV5-4 and J usage is TRBJ1-1; D gene unclear. The V gene's germline CDR1 is SGHNT and CDR2 YYREEE (reference sequence). The CDR3 loop spans 11 amino acids. Trimming took off 3 bases at V and 4 bases at J, with 4 bases between the two ends. The whole variable domain, filled in from reference TRBV5-4 and TRBJ1-1, reads ETGVTQSPTHLIKTRGQQVTLRCSSQSGHNTVSWYQQALGQGPQFIFQYYREEENGRGNFPPRFSGLQFPNYSSELNVNALELDDSALYLCASSSLTEAFFGQGTRLTVV.